This T cell receptor (beta chain) was sequenced in a study of Ad26.COV2.S vaccination and SARS-CoV-2 variants. Study-wide context: Donor had been placed in the Ad26.COV2.S arm of the COV1001 trial. Ad26.COV2.S was injected intramuscularly once or twice, 56 days apart. Overall study findings and caveats: Total T cell responses, in the TCR breadth and depth analyses, may have been underestimated.

TCRdb keeps only in-frame clones here, not all; method: immunoSEQ multiplex PCR. Of fewer than 500,000 clones listed, around nine tenths are singletons. The CDR3 covers 19 residues. Trimming removed 2 bases from V and 0 bases from J; junction bases left unmatched: 12. Germline assignment: CDR1 MNHEY and CDR2 SVGEGT. A note on this clone: The antigen is not known.

Regarding treatment: 19 received Ad26.COV2.S at low or high dose, single or two shots; 5 received placebo; per-sample allocation not given. Sampling took place 63 days after the first vaccine or placebo injection. Vaccine was an Ad26 vector expressing Wuhan-strain SARS-CoV-2 spike. This chain joins TRBV6-2 or TRBV6-3 and TRBJ1-3; 8 positions agree with TRBD1. The sequence derives from a person between 18 and 65 years old who received the Ad26.COV2.S COVID-19 vaccine or a placebo. Sequencing was performed on peripheral blood, taken in a trial of Ad26.COV2.S vaccine versus placebo. CDR3 bases: TGTGCCAGCAGTTACCAGCCCGGGACAGGCTTGATCTCTGGAAACACCATATATTTT. Translated: CASSYQPGTGLISGNTIYF.